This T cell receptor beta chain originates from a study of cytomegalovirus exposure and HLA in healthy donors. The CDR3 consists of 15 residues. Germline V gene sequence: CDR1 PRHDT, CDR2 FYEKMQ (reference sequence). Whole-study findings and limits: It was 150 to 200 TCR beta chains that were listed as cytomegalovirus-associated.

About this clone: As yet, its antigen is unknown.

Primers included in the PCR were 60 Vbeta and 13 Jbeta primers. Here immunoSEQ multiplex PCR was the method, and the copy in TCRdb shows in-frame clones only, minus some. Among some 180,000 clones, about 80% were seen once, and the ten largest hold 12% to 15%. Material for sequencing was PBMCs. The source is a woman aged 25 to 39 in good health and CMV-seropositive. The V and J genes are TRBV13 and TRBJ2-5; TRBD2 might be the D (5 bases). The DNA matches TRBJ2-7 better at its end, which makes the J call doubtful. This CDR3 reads CASSPSGLIEGEQYF. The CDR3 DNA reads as TGTGCCAGCAGCCCCTCCGGGCTGATAGAGGGCGAGCAGTACTTC.